This TCR beta chain derives from a study of cytomegalovirus exposure and HLA in healthy donors. This PCR relied on a set of 60 Vbeta primers and 13 Jbeta primers. Assay: immunoSEQ multiplex PCR; the TCRdb copy retains only in-frame clones and omits some. The sample has about 98,000 clones, over 75% seen once. The sequenced material came from PBMCs. The clonotype originates from a female donor in good health and CMV-seropositive.

The CDR3 DNA follows: TGTGCCAGCAGCTTACAGGGGCGCCAAGAGACCCAGTACTTC. Encoded protein: CASSLQGRQETQYF. The V gene is TRBV7-3, the J gene TRBJ2-5; tentative D call: TRBD1 (6 bases). Per the germline V gene, CDR1 is SGHTA and CDR2 is FQGTGA. The CDR3 extends over 14 amino acids. Trimming removed 2 bases from V and 1 base from J, with 8 bases in between.